The 21 T cell receptor beta chains in this list originate from one sample, sequenced in a study of cytomegalovirus exposure and HLA in healthy donors. The assay was immunoSEQ multiplex PCR, and TCRdb's table has in-frame clones only and misses some. This sample has over 75,000 clones, with 85% found just once. Sample: PBMCs. The receptors come from a man in his late teens or twenties in good health and CMV-seropositive.

The chain recombines TRBV28 with TRBJ2-3, with 7 bases lining up with TRBD1. The CDR3 is 14 amino acids. The V and J ends lost 4 bases and 1 base, in that order; junction bases with no gene match: 2. CDR1 MDHEN and CDR2 SYDVKM come from the germline V gene. The CDR3 sequence is CASSSQGGTDTQYF. CDR3 DNA sequence: TGTGCCAGCAGTTCCCAGGGGGGCACAGATACGCAGTATTTT. The variable domain in full, completed from reference TRBV28 and TRBJ2-3, reads DVKVTQSSRYLVKRTGEKVFLECVQDMDHENMFWYRQDPGLGLRLIYFSYDVKMKEKGDIPEGYSVSREKKERFSLILESASTNQTSMYLCASSSQGGTDTQYFGPGTRLTVL.

This sequence joins TRBV9 and TRBJ1-1; D perhaps matches TRBD1 (6 bases). V was trimmed by 2 bases and J by 1 base, leaving 12 bases between them. The CDR3 runs 15 residues. Germline-derived CDR1 and CDR2 are SGDLS and YYNGEE. DNA of the CDR3: TGTGCCAGCAGCGTTGGTTTGGGGGCGAACACTGAAGCTTTCTTT. Its protein product is CASSVGLGANTEAFF. Filled out from reference TRBV9 and TRBJ1-1, the complete variable domain reads DSGVTQTPKHLITATGQRVTLRCSPRSGDLSVYWYQQSLDQGLQFLIQYYNGEERAKGNILERFSAQQFPDLHSELNLSSLELGDSALYFCASSVGLGANTEAFFGQGTRLTVV.

CDR3 bases: TGTGCCAGCAGTTTATATTCCGGGAGCAATCAGCCCCAGCATTTT. It yields the protein CASSLYSGSNQPQHF. The chain recombines TRBV28 with TRBJ1-5; D uncertain. Trimming took off 1 base at V and 1 base at J, with 8 bases between the two ends. Germline CDR1 and CDR2: MDHEN and SYDVKM. This CDR3 comprises 15 residues.

The chain links TRBV28 to TRBJ1-1; the D is unclear. The CDR3 spans 11 residues. Germline CDR1 and CDR2: MDHEN and SYDVKM. V was pared by 3 bases and J by 5 bases, with 4 bases between. CDR3 residues: CASSFRTEAFF. The CDR3 DNA sequence: TGTGCCAGCAGTTTCAGGACTGAAGCTTTCTTT. The full variable domain, its missing parts supplied by reference TRBV28 and TRBJ1-1, is DVKVTQSSRYLVKRTGEKVFLECVQDMDHENMFWYRQDPGLGLRLIYFSYDVKMKEKGDIPEGYSVSREKKERFSLILESASTNQTSMYLCASSFRTEAFFGQGTRLTVV.

The chain links TRBV10-3 to TRBJ1-1, with 7 nucleotides matching TRBD1. J lost 1 base, V lost 9 bases, and 5 bases had no gene match. CDR1 is ENHRY and CDR2 is SYGVKD in the germline V gene. The CDR3 runs to 13 residues. The CDR3 protein is CAMTDRANTEAFF. In DNA form, the CDR3 reads TGTGCCATGACTGACAGGGCGAACACTGAAGCTTTCTTT.

The chain couples TRBV6-1 to TRBJ2-1, with TRBD1 matching over 9 bases. Germline CDR1 reads MNHNS; CDR2 reads SASEGT. The CDR3 is 15 residues long. The ends lost 1 base at V and 5 bases at J; junction bases unmatched: 3. As DNA, the CDR3 is TGTGCCAGCAGTGAAGAAGGGACAGGGCACAATGAGCAGTTCTTC. It specifies CASSEEGTGHNEQFF.

CDR3 bases: TGTGCCAGCAGCTTAGGACAGATCCACACTGAAGCTTTCTTT. It encodes CASSLGQIHTEAFF. The V call is TRBV7-9, the J call TRBJ1-1; tentative D call: TRBD1 (5 bases). In germline, CDR1 is SEHNR, CDR2 FQNEAQ (reference sequence). V dropped 1 base and J dropped 3 bases, with 9 bases sitting between them. This CDR3 is 14 amino acids long.

This sequence joins TRBV10-3 and TRBJ2-7; D gene unclear. CDR3 length: 14 amino acids. The germline V and J ends were trimmed by 3 bases and 0 bases, with 9 bases remaining between them. Germline V lookup: CDR1 ENHRY, CDR2 SYGVKD. CDR3 amino acids: CAISDSRVSYEQYF. The CDR3 region has the DNA TGTGCCATCAGTGACTCTCGGGTCTCCTACGAGCAGTACTTC.

V is TRBV23-1 and J is TRBJ1-2; 10 positions match TRBD1. TRBV23-1 is labeled an ORF, and its function is uncertain. V shed 6 bases and J 7 bases; nucleotides not matched to a gene: 8. The CDR3 extends over 14 amino acids. CDR3 nucleotides: TGCGCCAGCAGACGGGACAGGGGAGTGGGTGGCTACACCTTC. Protein: CASRRDRGVGGYTF.

The chain has TRBV18 and TRBJ1-3; D is unresolved. Trimming shortened V by 1 base and J by 5 bases, and 18 bases separated the two germline ends. This CDR3 has 17 amino acids. Germline lookup yields CDR1 KGHSH and CDR2 LQKENI. This CDR3 is CASSPQDSHPQRNTIYF. The CDR3, as DNA: TGTGCCAGCTCACCACAAGATAGCCATCCTCAAAGAAACACCATATATTTT.

This clone is a singleton in its sample. The chain links TRBV19 to TRBJ2-7, with D possibly matching TRBD1 (6 bases). Per the germline V gene, CDR1 is LNHDA and CDR2 is SQIVND (reference sequence). V was cut by 3 bases and J by 4 bases, with 10 bases left in between. The CDR3 runs 13 residues. The CDR3: CASSMGTSYEQYV. The CDR3, as DNA: TGTGCCAGTAGTATGGGGACATCATACGAGCAGTACGTC.

This clone was recorded only once. The rearrangement uses TRBV5-4 and TRBJ2-3; D perhaps matches TRBD2 (5 bases). The CDR3 consists of 14 residues. The germline V gene encodes CDR1 SGHNT and CDR2 YYREEE (reference sequence). V was clipped by 3 bases and J by 1 base, with 9 bases between them. The CDR3 DNA reads TGTGCCAGCAGCTGGGAGAGGGGCACAGATACGCAGTATTTT. This codes for CASSWERGTDTQYF.

The chain links TRBV5-6 to TRBJ2-3; weak D call: TRBD2 (6 bases). V dropped 2 bases and J dropped 4 bases, with 17 bases sitting between them. Germline CDR1 and CDR2: SGHDT and YYEEEE. CDR3 length: 16 amino acids. CDR3 in amino acids: CASSFGVGGAPDTQYF. In DNA form, the CDR3 reads TGTGCCAGCAGCTTCGGGGTGGGGGGAGCGCCAGATACGCAGTATTTT.

In this sample, this clone turned up once. This chain joins TRBV19 and TRBJ2-4, with D possibly matching TRBD1 (6 bases). Per germline, CDR1 LNHDA and CDR2 SQIVND (reference sequence). Trimming left V 7 bases short and J 6 bases short, with 16 bases between. The CDR3 has 14 amino acids. The CDR3 spells CASNAQGSRNIQYF. The CDR3 DNA sequence: TGTGCCAGTAACGCACAGGGATCCAGAAACATTCAGTACTTC.

The chain carries TRBV5-5 and TRBJ2-7, with 10 nucleotides matching TRBD2. After removal of 0 bases from V and 4 bases from J, the junction contained 7 bases not matched to a gene. Germline loops: CDR1 SGHKS, CDR2 YYEKEE (reference sequence). There are 16 residues in the CDR3. As DNA, the CDR3 is TGTGCCAGCAGCTTGGCCGGGACTAGCGTTAGGTACGAGCAGTACTTC. The encoded protein is CASSLAGTSVRYEQYF.

The CDR3 spells CASRLAGNYNEQFF. The CDR3 DNA is TGTGCCAGCAGGCTAGCGGGGAACTACAATGAGCAGTTCTTC. J is TRBJ2-1 and V is TRBV27; 9 bases are a match to TRBD2. V lost 6 bases to trimming and J lost 3 bases; unmatched junction nucleotides: 3. The length of the CDR3 is 14 residues. CDR1 and CDR2 (germline): MNHEY, SMNVEV (reference sequence).

V gene TRBV4-1 combines with J gene TRBJ2-5, with 8 bases fitting TRBD1. Germline V gives CDR1 MGHRA, CDR2 YSYEKL. The CDR3 covers 14 residues. The junction had 3 bases not matched to a gene; V was cut back by 3 bases and J by 3 bases. DNA for the CDR3: TGCGCCAGCAGCCAGCCGGACAGGGAAGAGACCCAGTACTTC. This codes for CASSQPDREETQYF.

The chain carries TRBV28 and TRBJ1-5; 9 bases fit TRBD1. The CDR3 extends over 15 amino acids. V was clipped by 7 bases and J by 6 bases; unmatched bases: 10. Germline V lookup: CDR1 MDHEN, CDR2 SYDVKM. The CDR3 loop reads CASITPGQGFQPQHF. The CDR3 nucleotides read TGTGCCAGCATTACTCCGGGACAGGGTTTTCAGCCCCAGCATTTT.

This sequence joins TRBV9 and TRBJ1-3; perhaps TRBD1 as D (6 bases). V gave up 0 bases and J gave up 7 bases, with 11 bases separating them. Germline V gene lookup returns CDR1 SGDLS and CDR2 YYNGEE. CDR3 length equals 14 residues. Here the CDR3 DNA reads TGTGCCAGCAGCGTAGAGGGGGTGGAGAACACCATATATTTT. Amino acids: CASSVEGVENTIYF.

The chain recombines TRBV7-2 with TRBJ2-1, with 7 bases that match TRBD1. The CDR3 runs to 12 residues. CDR1 is SGHTA and CDR2 is FQGNSA in the germline V gene. Germline trimming cut 5 bases from V and 8 bases from J; bases unmatched to any gene: 3. The DNA of the CDR3 is TGTGCCAGCAGCGTCGACAGGGATGAGCAGTTCTTC. Residues: CASSVDRDEQFF.

The V gene is TRBV5-1, the J gene TRBJ2-1; 9 nucleotides line up with TRBD1. With V trimmed by 3 bases and J by 4 bases, 5 bases remained unmatched. The CDR3 consists of 15 residues. Germline lookup yields CDR1 SGHRS and CDR2 YFSETQ. DNA of the CDR3: TGCGCCAGCAGCTCCGGGGGACAGGGTTACAATGAGCAGTTCTTC. It is translated as CASSSGGQGYNEQFF.